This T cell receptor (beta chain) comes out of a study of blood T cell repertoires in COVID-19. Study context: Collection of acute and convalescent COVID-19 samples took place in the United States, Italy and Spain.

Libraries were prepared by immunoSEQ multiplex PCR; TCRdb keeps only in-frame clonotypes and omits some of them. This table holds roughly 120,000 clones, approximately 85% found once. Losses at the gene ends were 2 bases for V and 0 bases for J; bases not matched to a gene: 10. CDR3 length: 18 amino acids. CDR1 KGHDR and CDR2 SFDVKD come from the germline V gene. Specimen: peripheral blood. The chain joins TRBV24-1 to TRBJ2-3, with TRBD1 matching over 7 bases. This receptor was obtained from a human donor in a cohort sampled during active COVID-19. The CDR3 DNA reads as TGTGCCACCAGTGATTCAACAAGACAGGGCCTTAGCACAGATACGCAGTATTTT. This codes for CATSDSTRQGLSTDTQYF.